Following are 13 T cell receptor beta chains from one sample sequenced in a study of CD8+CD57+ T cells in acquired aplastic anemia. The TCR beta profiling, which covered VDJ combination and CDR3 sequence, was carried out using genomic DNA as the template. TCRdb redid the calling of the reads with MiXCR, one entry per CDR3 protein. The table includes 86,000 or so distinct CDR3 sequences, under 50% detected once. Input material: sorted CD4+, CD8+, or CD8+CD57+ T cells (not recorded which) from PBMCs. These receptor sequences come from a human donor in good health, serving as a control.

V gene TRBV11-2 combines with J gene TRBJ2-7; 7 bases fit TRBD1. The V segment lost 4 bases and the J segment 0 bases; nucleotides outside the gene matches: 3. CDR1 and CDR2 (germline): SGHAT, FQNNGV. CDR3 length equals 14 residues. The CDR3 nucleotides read TGTGCCAGCAGCTCCCAGGGGGTCTCCTACGAGCAGTACTTC. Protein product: CASSSQGVSYEQYF. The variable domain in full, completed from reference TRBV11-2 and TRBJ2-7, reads EAGVAQSPRYKIIEKRQSVAFWCNPISGHATLYWYQQILGQGPKLLIQFQNNGVVDDSQLPKDRFSAERLKGVDSTLKIQPAKLEDSAVYLCASSSQGVSYEQYFGPGTRLTVT.

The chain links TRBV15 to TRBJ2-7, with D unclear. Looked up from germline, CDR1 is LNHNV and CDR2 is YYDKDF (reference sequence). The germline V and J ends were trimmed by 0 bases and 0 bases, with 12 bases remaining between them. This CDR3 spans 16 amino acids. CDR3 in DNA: TGTGCCACCAGCAGAGATCGCCCAGCGCTCTCCTACGAGCAGTACTTC. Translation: CATSRDRPALSYEQYF.

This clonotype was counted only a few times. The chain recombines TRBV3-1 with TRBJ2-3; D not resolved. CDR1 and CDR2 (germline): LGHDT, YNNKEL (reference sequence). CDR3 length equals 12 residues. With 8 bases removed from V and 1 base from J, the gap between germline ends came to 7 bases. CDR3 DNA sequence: TGTGCCAGCGGAACGGGCACAGATACGCAGTATTTT. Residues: CASGTGTDTQYF.

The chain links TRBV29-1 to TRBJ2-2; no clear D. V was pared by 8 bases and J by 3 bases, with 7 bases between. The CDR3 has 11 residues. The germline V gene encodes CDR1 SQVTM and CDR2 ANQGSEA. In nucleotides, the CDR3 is TGCAGCTTCAGACACACCGGGGAGCTGTTTTTT. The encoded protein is CSFRHTGELFF.

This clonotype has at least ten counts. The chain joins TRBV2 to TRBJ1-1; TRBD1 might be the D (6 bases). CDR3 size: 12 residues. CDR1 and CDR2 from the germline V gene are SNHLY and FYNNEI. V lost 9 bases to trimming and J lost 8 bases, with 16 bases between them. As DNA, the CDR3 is TGTGCCAGGGGACTCAGGGACATGGAAGCTTTCTTT. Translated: CARGLRDMEAFF.

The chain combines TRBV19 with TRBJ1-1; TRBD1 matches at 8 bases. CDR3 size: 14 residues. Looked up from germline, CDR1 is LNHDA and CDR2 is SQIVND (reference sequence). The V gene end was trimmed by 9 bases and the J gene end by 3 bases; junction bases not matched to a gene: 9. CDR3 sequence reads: CASKPGGSDTEAFF. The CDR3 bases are TGTGCCAGCAAGCCAGGGGGCAGTGACACTGAAGCTTTCTTT.

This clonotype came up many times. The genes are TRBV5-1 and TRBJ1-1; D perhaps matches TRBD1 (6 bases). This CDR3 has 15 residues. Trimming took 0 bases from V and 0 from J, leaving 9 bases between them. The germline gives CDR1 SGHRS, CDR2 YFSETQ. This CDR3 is CASSLVQGLNTEAFF. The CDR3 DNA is TGCGCCAGCAGCTTGGTCCAGGGGCTGAACACTGAAGCTTTCTTT.

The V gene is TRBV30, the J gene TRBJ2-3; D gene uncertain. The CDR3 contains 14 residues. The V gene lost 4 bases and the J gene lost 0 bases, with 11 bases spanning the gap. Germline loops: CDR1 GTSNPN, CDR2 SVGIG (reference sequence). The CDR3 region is CAWILESSTDTQYF. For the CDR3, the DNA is TGTGCCTGGATTTTGGAGTCTAGCACAGATACGCAGTATTTT.

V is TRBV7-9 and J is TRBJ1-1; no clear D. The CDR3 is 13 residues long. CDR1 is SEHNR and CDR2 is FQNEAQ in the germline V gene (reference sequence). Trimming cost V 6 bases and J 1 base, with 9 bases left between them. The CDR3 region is CASSLTGNTEAFF. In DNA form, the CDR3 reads TGTGCCAGCAGTTTAACGGGGAACACTGAAGCTTTCTTT.

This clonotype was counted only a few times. CDR3 DNA: TGTGCCAGCAGAACCCCCTTGGACAAACCCCAGTCAACTAATGAAAAACTGTTTTTT. Encoded protein: CASRTPLDKPQSTNEKLFF. The chain links TRBV2 to TRBJ1-4; tentative D call: TRBD1 (5 bases). The CDR3 consists of 19 residues. Germline V gives CDR1 SNHLY, CDR2 FYNNEI. V lost 6 bases, J lost 0 bases, and 23 bases lay in between.

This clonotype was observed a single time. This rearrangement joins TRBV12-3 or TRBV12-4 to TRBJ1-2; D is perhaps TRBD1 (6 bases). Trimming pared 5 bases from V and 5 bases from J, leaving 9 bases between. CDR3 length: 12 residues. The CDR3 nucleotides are TGTGCCAGCAGTCGCGGACAGTATGGCTACACCTTC. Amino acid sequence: CASSRGQYGYTF.

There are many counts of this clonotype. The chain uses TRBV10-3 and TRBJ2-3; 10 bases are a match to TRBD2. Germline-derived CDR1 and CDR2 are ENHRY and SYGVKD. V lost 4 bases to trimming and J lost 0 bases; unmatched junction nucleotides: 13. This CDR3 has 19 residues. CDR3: CAISGTGRLAGPSTDTQYF. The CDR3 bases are TGTGCCATCAGTGGGACAGGGCGACTAGCGGGCCCTAGCACAGATACGCAGTATTTT.

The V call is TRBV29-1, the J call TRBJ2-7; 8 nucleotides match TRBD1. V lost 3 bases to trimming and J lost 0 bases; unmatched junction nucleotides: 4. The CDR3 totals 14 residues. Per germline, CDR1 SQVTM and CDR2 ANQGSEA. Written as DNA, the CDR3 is TGCAGCGTTGACTACAGGGGGGACTCCTACGAGCAGTACTTC. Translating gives CSVDYRGDSYEQYF.